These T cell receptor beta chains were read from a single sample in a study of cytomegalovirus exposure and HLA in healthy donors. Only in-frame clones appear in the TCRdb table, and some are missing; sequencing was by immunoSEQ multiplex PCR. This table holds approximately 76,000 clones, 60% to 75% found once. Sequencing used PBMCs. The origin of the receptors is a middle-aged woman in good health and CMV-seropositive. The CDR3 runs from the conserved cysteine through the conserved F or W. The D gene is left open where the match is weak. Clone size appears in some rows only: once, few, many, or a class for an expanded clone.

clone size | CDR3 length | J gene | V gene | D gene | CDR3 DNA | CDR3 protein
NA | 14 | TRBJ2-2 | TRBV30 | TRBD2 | TGTGCCTGGCAAAAGCGGGGGGCTGCCGGGGAGCTGTTTTTT | CAWQKRGAAGELFF
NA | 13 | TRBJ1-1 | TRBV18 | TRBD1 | TGTGCCAGCTCACTAAAACAGGGGACTGAAGCTTTCTTT | CASSLKQGTEAFF
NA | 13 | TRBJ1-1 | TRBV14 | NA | TGTGCCAGCAGCCAAGTATTGAACACTGAAGCTTTCTTT | CASSQVLNTEAFF
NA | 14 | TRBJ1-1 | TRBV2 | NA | TGTGCCAGCAGGGCCAGGGGAATTGAAACTGAAGCTTTCTTT | CASRARGIETEAFF
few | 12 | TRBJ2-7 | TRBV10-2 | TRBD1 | TGCGCCAGCAGTGCGACAGGGGGCGAGCAGTACTTC | CASSATGGEQYF
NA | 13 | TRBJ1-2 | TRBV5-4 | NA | TGTGCCAGCAGCTTGCCGGGATCCTATGGCTACACCTTC | CASSLPGSYGYTF
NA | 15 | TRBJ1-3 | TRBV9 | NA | TGTGCCAGCAGCGTAGCTGGCCGCTCTGGAAACACCATATATTTT | CASSVAGRSGNTIYF
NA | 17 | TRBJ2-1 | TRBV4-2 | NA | TGTGCCAGCAGCCAAGATATAAGGACCCCGGGGTGGAATGAGCAGTTCTTC | CASSQDIRTPGWNEQFF
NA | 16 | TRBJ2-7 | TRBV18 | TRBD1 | TGTGCCAGCTCACCGAGTCGGGGACAGGGGGTATACGAGCAGTACTTC | CASSPSRGQGVYEQYF
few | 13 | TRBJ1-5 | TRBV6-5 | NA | TGTGCCAGCAGTTCGGCAGGGAATCAGCCCCAGCATTTT | CASSSAGNQPQHF
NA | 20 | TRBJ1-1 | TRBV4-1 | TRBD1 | TGCGCCAGCAGCGACACCAGTATAGAGGACAGGGTTAGTGTGGCCACTGAAGCTTTCTTT | CASSDTSIEDRVSVATEAFF
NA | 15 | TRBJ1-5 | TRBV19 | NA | TGTGCCAGTAGTAGGGGACAAATTAGCAATCAGCCCCAGCATTTT | CASSRGQISNQPQHF
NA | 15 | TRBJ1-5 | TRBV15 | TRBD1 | TGTGCCACCAGCAGTAGACAGGGGGGCAATCAGCCCCAGCATTTT | CATSSRQGGNQPQHF
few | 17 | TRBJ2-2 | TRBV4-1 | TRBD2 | TGCGCCAGCAGCCAAGATCGGGCTAGCGGGAGGTCGGGGGAGCTGTTTTTT | CASSQDRASGRSGELFF
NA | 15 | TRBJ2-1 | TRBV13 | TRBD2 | TGTGCCAGCAGCTTTAGGAGCGGGAGTAGGAATGAGCAGTTCTTC | CASSFRSGSRNEQFF
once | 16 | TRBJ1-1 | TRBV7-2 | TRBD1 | TGTGCCAGCAGCTTAGTTGGGACAGATCTAAACACTGAAGCTTTCTTT | CASSLVGTDLNTEAFF
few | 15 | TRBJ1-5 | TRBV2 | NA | TGTGCCAGCAGTGTTGTTGAGCAAGGCAATCAGCCCCAGCATTTT | CASSVVEQGNQPQHF
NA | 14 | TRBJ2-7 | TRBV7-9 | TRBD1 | TGTGCCAGCAGCTTAGAACAGGGGCCCTACGAGCAGTACTTC | CASSLEQGPYEQYF
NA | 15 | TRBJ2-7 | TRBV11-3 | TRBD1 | TGTGCCAGCAGCCCGGGACAGGGAAGCTCCTACGAGCAGTACTTC | CASSPGQGSSYEQYF
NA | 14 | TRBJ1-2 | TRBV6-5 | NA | TGTGCCAGCAACAGGATTGGGGCGGACTATGGCTACACCTTC | CASNRIGADYGYTF
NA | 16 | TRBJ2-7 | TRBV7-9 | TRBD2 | TGTGCCAGCAGCTTAGAGGTTAGCGGGAGGCCCTACGAGCAGTACTTC | CASSLEVSGRPYEQYF
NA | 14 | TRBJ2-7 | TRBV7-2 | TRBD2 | TGTGCCAGCAGCTTAGAGCGGGAGTCCTACGAGCAGTACTTC | CASSLERESYEQYF
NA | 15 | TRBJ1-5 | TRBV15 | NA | TGTGCCACCAGCAGAGTCCCAGGGTCAAATCAGCCCCAGCATTTT | CATSRVPGSNQPQHF
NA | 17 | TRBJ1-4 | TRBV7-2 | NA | TGTGCCAGCAGCTTAGTTGCAGGGTTTGCAACTAATGAAAAACTGTTTTTT | CASSLVAGFATNEKLFF
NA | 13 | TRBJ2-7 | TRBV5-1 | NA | TGCGCCAGCAGCTTCGGACGGGACTACGAGCAGTACTTC | CASSFGRDYEQYF
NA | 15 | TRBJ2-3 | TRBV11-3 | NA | TGTGCCAGCAGCTTAAGTAACTTAGCGACAGATACGCAGTATTTT | CASSLSNLATDTQYF
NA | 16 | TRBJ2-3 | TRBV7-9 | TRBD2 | TGTGCCAGCAGCTCAGGGACTAGCGGGCCCACAGATACGCAGTATTTT | CASSSGTSGPTDTQYF
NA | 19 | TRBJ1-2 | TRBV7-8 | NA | TGTGCCAGCAGGCAGACTCCGGACAGTATTCGACAAGGCGACTATGGCTACACCTTC | CASRQTPDSIRQGDYGYTF
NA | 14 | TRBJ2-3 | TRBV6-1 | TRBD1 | TGTGCCAGCAGTGAAGGACAGGGGGCAGATACGCAGTATTTT | CASSEGQGADTQYF
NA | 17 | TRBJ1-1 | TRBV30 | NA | TGTGCCTGGAGTGAACAACGGGGGTTTTCCGAAAACACTGAAGCTTTCTTT | CAWSEQRGFSENTEAFF
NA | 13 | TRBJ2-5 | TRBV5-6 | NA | TGTGCCAGCAGCTTCTACTACCAAGAGACCCAGTACTTC | CASSFYYQETQYF
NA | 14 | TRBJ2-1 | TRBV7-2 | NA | TGTGCCAGCAGCCCTAGGGGACTCCACAATGAGCAGTTCTTC | CASSPRGLHNEQFF